A selection of T cell receptor beta chains follows, all from one sample in a study of T-cell memory formation after mild COVID-19. TCRdb processed the 5' RACE reads anew with MiXCR; each CDR3 protein has one entry. Altogether about 140,000 distinct CDR3 sequences are present, 11% to 15% being singletons, with the ten largest covering under 30%. What was sequenced was PBMCs or a T cell subset sorted from them (not recorded which). These receptors all come from an adult woman who had mild COVID-19 (a few samples of this study predate the infection). Cell type and time point are not known. The CDR3 runs from the conserved cysteine through the conserved F or W. A D gene is named only where the DNA matches it firmly. A clone size is listed for some rows: how often the clone was seen (once, few, many), or a class if it is expanded.

cdr3_nt cdr3_aa j_call clone_size d_call v_call
TGCGCCAGCAGCTCATCGATGCGGGAGGGCTCGACAGATACGCAGTATTTT CASSSSMREGSTDTQYF TRBJ2-3 NA TRBD2 TRBV4-1
TGTGCCAGCAGCCTCCGAGGGGGACAGGATGAGCAGTTCTTC CASSLRGGQDEQFF TRBJ2-1 few TRBD1 TRBV13
TGTGCCAGCAGCTTAGGTAGCGGGACGTCCAATGAGCAGTTCTTC CASSLGSGTSNEQFF TRBJ2-1 few TRBD2 TRBV7-9
TGCGCCAGCAGCGACACGGCCGGGACAACCCCGGGCGGTGAGCAGTTCTTC CASSDTAGTTPGGEQFF TRBJ2-1 NA NA TRBV5-1
TGCGCCAGCGCTCCTACGTCGGCTTTGGGGAACATTCAGTACTTC CASAPTSALGNIQYF TRBJ2-4 few NA TRBV5-1
TGTGCCAGCAGCCTGACATCAGACTACACCTTC CASSLTSDYTF TRBJ1-2 few NA TRBV5-6
TGTGCCAGCAGCTCGGACGTAAGCTCCTACAATGAGCAGTTCTTC CASSSDVSSYNEQFF TRBJ2-1 many NA TRBV7-3
TGTGCCACCGACGGGGGACTAGCGGGAGGCTCCTACGAGCAGTACTTC CATDGGLAGGSYEQYF TRBJ2-7 few TRBD2 TRBV6-2/TRBV6-3
TGTGCCAGCAGCTTAGCGGATGGCCGGGGCTATGGCTACACCTTC CASSLADGRGYGYTF TRBJ1-2 NA NA TRBV11-1
TGTGCCAGCAGTGCCTCGGGCCTGCGGGAGACCCAGTACTTC CASSASGLRETQYF TRBJ2-5 once NA TRBV9
TGTGCCAGCAGCGCTGGCCCCTCGGGACAGCCCCAGCATTTT CASSAGPSGQPQHF TRBJ1-5 NA NA TRBV9
TGTGCCAGCAGTTTATCCCCGGGGGGTTACGAGCAGTACTTC CASSLSPGGYEQYF TRBJ2-7 few TRBD2 TRBV27
TGTGCCAGAGGGAGGGCCGGGACAGCAGGTGACTATGGCTACACCTTC CARGRAGTAGDYGYTF TRBJ1-2 few TRBD1 TRBV2
TGCGCCAGCAGCCTCGGGACAGGGAGGGCCAACGTCCTGACTTTC CASSLGTGRANVLTF TRBJ2-6 few TRBD1 TRBV4-3
TGCGCCAGCAGCTTGGCTGGGACCCAGTACTTC CASSLAGTQYF TRBJ2-5 NA NA TRBV5-1
TGCGCCAGCAGCTTGGCGGACCGGTCTGAAGCTTTCTTT CASSLADRSEAFF TRBJ1-1 few NA TRBV5-1
TGTGCCAGTAGTATTTGGAACAGGGCGAACACTGAAGCTTTCTTT CASSIWNRANTEAFF TRBJ1-1 few NA TRBV19
TGTGCCAGCAGTGACTCCGGTTTAGGCGCGGGGGGCGGAGATACGCAGTATTTT CASSDSGLGAGGGDTQYF TRBJ2-3 few TRBD2 TRBV6-5